A selection of T cell receptor beta chains follows, all from one sample in a study of shared clonotypes between healthy human individuals. This table comes from immunoSEQ multiplex PCR, and its TCRdb copy is limited to in-frame clones, with some not included. Altogether 2 million to 2.5 million clones are present, almost 96% being singletons, with the ten largest covering about 0.13%. Source material: naive CD4+ T cells sorted from blood. The receptors stem from a man aged 18 to 35 in good health. Both conserved end residues are part of each CDR3. D genes are given only for firm matches. A clone size is listed for some rows: how often the clone was seen (once, few, many), or a class if it is expanded.

v_gene: TRBV18
d_gene: .
j_gene: TRBJ2-6
abundance: .
CDR3nt: TGTGCCAGCTCACCGCTGACGGGAGACTCTGGGGCCAACGTCCTGACTTTC
CDR3aa: CASSPLTGDSGANVLTF

v_gene: TRBV30
d_gene: TRBD1
j_gene: TRBJ1-2
abundance: .
CDR3nt: TGTGCCTGGAGTCTCCGGGACAGGGATGGCTACACCTTC
CDR3aa: CAWSLRDRDGYTF

v_gene: TRBV9
d_gene: TRBD1
j_gene: TRBJ2-3
abundance: .
CDR3nt: TGTGCCAGCAGCGTAGTTCGGTGGGGGGACAGGAGCACAGATACGCAGTATTTT
CDR3aa: CASSVVRWGDRSTDTQYF

v_gene: TRBV6-1
d_gene: .
j_gene: TRBJ2-3
abundance: .
CDR3nt: TGTGCCAGCAGTGAAAAGCTGGGGGCGCGATCAGATACGCAGTATTTT
CDR3aa: CASSEKLGARSDTQYF

v_gene: TRBV4-1
d_gene: TRBD1
j_gene: TRBJ2-2
abundance: .
CDR3nt: TGCGCCAGCAGCCATCGGGACAGGGGTATCGCCGGGGAGCTGTTTTTT
CDR3aa: CASSHRDRGIAGELFF

v_gene: TRBV4-3
d_gene: .
j_gene: TRBJ2-7
abundance: .
CDR3nt: TGCGCCAGCAGCCCGAAGGGGGGAGGGCCTCGTGAGCAGTACTTC
CDR3aa: CASSPKGGGPREQYF

v_gene: TRBV28
d_gene: TRBD2
j_gene: TRBJ2-1
abundance: .
CDR3nt: TGTGCCAGCAGCCGTAGCGGGGGGGCCTACCATGAGCAGTTCTTC
CDR3aa: CASSRSGGAYHEQFF

v_gene: TRBV10-3
d_gene: TRBD1
j_gene: TRBJ1-2
abundance: .
CDR3nt: TGTGCCATCAGTGAGGACAGGGGCACGGGCTACACCTTC
CDR3aa: CAISEDRGTGYTF

v_gene: TRBV30
d_gene: .
j_gene: TRBJ1-2
abundance: .
CDR3nt: TGTGCCTGGAGTAATCAGGGGAACTATGGCTACACCTTC
CDR3aa: CAWSNQGNYGYTF

v_gene: TRBV27
d_gene: .
j_gene: TRBJ1-4
abundance: .
CDR3nt: TGTGCCAGCAGTTTATCGGCGCCCCGTAATGAAAAACTGTTTTTT
CDR3aa: CASSLSAPRNEKLFF

v_gene: TRBV6-5
d_gene: .
j_gene: TRBJ1-2
abundance: .
CDR3nt: TGTGCCAGCAGTTCCTTATCGACTCTTCACTATGGCTACACCTTC
CDR3aa: CASSSLSTLHYGYTF

v_gene: TRBV2
d_gene: .
j_gene: TRBJ1-3
abundance: .
CDR3nt: TGTGCCATTTATGACCCAGACCTTGGAAACACCATATATTTT
CDR3aa: CAIYDPDLGNTIYF

v_gene: TRBV5-7
d_gene: .
j_gene: TRBJ1-1
abundance: .
CDR3nt: TGTGCCAGCAGCTTGGTATTTAGGCAGGTCCCGGGGGACACTGAAGCTTTCTTT
CDR3aa: CASSLVFRQVPGDTEAFF

v_gene: TRBV7-9
d_gene: .
j_gene: TRBJ2-7
abundance: once
CDR3nt: TGTGCCAGCAGCTTAGTAGCCAGCTACGAGCAGTACTTC
CDR3aa: CASSLVASYEQYF

v_gene: TRBV15
d_gene: .
j_gene: TRBJ2-5
abundance: .
CDR3nt: TGTGCCACCAGTTTTACAGGCCAAGAGACCCAGTACTTC
CDR3aa: CATSFTGQETQYF

v_gene: TRBV10-3
d_gene: .
j_gene: TRBJ1-5
abundance: .
CDR3nt: TGTGCCATCAGTACCCAGGGCGGCAATCAGCCCCAGCATTTT
CDR3aa: CAISTQGGNQPQHF

v_gene: TRBV6-5
d_gene: .
j_gene: TRBJ2-5
abundance: .
CDR3nt: TGTGCCAGCAGACTCCGGGGCCCCGAGACCCAGTACTTC
CDR3aa: CASRLRGPETQYF

v_gene: TRBV25-1
d_gene: .
j_gene: TRBJ2-7
abundance: .
CDR3nt: TGTGCCAGCAGTGAATCGGGGAGCTCCTACGAGCAGTACTTC
CDR3aa: CASSESGSSYEQYF

v_gene: TRBV10-1
d_gene: .
j_gene: TRBJ2-2
abundance: .
CDR3nt: TGCGCCAGCAGTGAGTCGATCCAGGGCTTAGTCACCGGGGAGCTGTTTTTT
CDR3aa: CASSESIQGLVTGELFF

v_gene: TRBV7-9
d_gene: .
j_gene: TRBJ1-1
abundance: .
CDR3nt: TGTGCCAGCATCCCGATAAACATGAACACTGAAGCTTTCTTT
CDR3aa: CASIPINMNTEAFF